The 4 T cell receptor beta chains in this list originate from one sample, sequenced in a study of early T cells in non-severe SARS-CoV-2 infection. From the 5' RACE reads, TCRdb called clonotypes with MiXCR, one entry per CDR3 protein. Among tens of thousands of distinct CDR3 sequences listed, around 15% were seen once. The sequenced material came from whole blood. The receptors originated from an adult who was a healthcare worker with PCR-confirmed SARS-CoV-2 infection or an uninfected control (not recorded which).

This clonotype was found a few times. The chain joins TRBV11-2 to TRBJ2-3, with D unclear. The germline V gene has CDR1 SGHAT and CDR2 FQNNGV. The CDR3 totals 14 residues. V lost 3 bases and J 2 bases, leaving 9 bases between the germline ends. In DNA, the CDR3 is TGTGCCAGCAGCTTTGGGTCCTACACAGATACGCAGTATTTT. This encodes CASSFGSYTDTQYF.

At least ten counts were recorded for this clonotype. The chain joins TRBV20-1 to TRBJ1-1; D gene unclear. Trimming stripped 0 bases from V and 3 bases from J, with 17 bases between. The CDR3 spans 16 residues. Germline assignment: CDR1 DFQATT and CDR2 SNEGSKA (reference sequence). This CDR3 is CSARDITEPMDTEAFF. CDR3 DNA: TGCAGTGCTAGAGACATCACCGAACCGATGGACACTGAAGCTTTCTTT.

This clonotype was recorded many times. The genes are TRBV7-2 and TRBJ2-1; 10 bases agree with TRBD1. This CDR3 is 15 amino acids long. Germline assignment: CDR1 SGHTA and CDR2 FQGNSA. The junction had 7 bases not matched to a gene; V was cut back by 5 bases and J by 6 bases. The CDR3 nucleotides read TGTGCCAGCAGCACCCGACAGGGGGCCATCAATGAGCAGTTCTTC. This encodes CASSTRQGAINEQFF.

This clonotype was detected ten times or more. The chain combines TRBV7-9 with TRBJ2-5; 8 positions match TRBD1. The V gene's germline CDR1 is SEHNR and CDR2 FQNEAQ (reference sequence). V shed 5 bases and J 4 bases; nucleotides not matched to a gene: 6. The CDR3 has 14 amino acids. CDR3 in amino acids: CASSVAGTGETQYF. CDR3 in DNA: TGTGCCAGCAGCGTCGCCGGGACAGGAGAGACCCAGTACTTC.